The clone carrying this T cell receptor (beta chain) was seen repeatedly, ten times or more. Its antigen is unknown. The data are from a study of response to subunit inactivated influenza vaccine. General study findings and limits: Every seasonal influenza vaccination brings in few new T cells, the authors suggested.

After removal of 6 bases from V and 3 bases from J, the junction contained 2 bases not matched to a gene. The CDR3 consists of 13 residues. Via MiXCR, TCRdb re-called the RT-PCR reads, giving one row per CDR3 protein. The sample records a few hundred thousand distinct CDR3 sequences, less than 15% being singletons. The J gene is TRBJ2-3, the V gene TRBV12-3 or TRBV12-4, with TRBD1 identical over 8 bases. Sequenced here: PBMCs from blood, sampled less than 13 days after vaccination. The source of this sequence is a man over 45 who received an inactivated influenza vaccine. CDR3 bases: TGTGCCAGCAGCACAGGGGGAACAGATACGCAGTATTTT. Translation: CASSTGGTDTQYF.